This is a list of T cell receptor beta chains from one sample in a study of molecular identifiers for immune sequencing clone quantification. TCRdb fed the PCR reads into MiXCR, producing one record per CDR3 protein. This sample has 300,000 to 350,000 distinct CDR3 sequences, with roughly a fifth found just once. Input material: naive CD8+ T cells from blood, with Jurkat cell RNA spiked in. The receptors come from a human donor in good health. Some libraries in this study had Jurkat cell RNA spiked in. CDR3s include the opening cysteine and the closing phenylalanine or tryptophan. The D gene is left open where the match is weak. Expanded clones are given a class, and other clones once, few, many or no size at all.

j_call clone_size d_call v_call cdr3_nt cdr3_aa
TRBJ2-7 many TRBD1 TRBV9 TGTGCCAGCAGCGTAGCGGGACAGAACTACGAGCAGTACTTC CASSVAGQNYEQYF
TRBJ2-7 many TRBD2 TRBV7-9 TGTGCCAGCAGCTCCCGCCCTAGCGGGGGCTCCTACGAGCAGTACTTC CASSSRPSGGSYEQYF
TRBJ2-3 many NA TRBV29-1 TGCAGCGTTGAGGGCGGAAGCACAGATACGCAGTATTTT CSVEGGSTDTQYF
TRBJ2-1 few NA TRBV12-3/TRBV12-4 TGTGCCAGCAGTGTCCGGACTGTAACCTACAATGAGCAGTTCTTC CASSVRTVTYNEQFF
TRBJ2-7 many NA TRBV19 TGTGCCAGTAGCCGGGGCGGTGACGAGCAGTACTTC CASSRGGDEQYF
TRBJ2-1 many NA TRBV7-2 TGTGCCAGCAGCTCCATACTTGTCGGTGAGCAGTTCTTC CASSSILVGEQFF
TRBJ1-1 many NA TRBV7-6 TGTGCCAGCAGCCCAAGACCTAGAAGGAACACTGAAGCTTTCTTT CASSPRPRRNTEAFF
TRBJ2-3 few TRBD1 TRBV6-2/TRBV6-3 TGTGCCAGCAGTCCATGGGACAGGGGATCCGAGGATACGCAGTATTTT CASSPWDRGSEDTQYF
TRBJ1-1 many NA TRBV27 TGTGCCAGCAGTTTATCGTACCGATACACTGAAGCTTTCTTT CASSLSYRYTEAFF
TRBJ2-1 many NA TRBV30 TGTGCCTGGAGTGGGGGGGACAGTCACTCCTACAATGAGCAGTTCTTC CAWSGGDSHSYNEQFF
TRBJ1-2 NA NA TRBV7-9 TGTGCCAGCAACGGGGGGACCTTCTATGGCTACACCTTC CASNGGTFYGYTF
TRBJ2-2 many NA TRBV30 TGTGCCTGGAGTGTACTAGGGTCCGGGGAGCTGTTTTTT CAWSVLGSGELFF
TRBJ2-5 many NA TRBV6-2/TRBV6-3 TGTGCCAGCAGTTACCAGGGCCTGTACCAAGAGACCCAGTACTTC CASSYQGLYQETQYF
TRBJ2-4 many NA TRBV5-6 TGTGCCAGCAGCCAGGACGGGTTGGCGGACATTCAGTACTTC CASSQDGLADIQYF
TRBJ2-1 NA TRBD1 TRBV7-6 TGTGCCAGCAGCTTAGAAGCGGACAGGGTCGCCTCCTACAATGAGCAGTTCTTC CASSLEADRVASYNEQFF
TRBJ2-7 many NA TRBV20-1 TGCAGTGCCACTGGAGCATGGTTAAGCTCCTACGAGCAGTACTTC CSATGAWLSSYEQYF
TRBJ2-6 many NA TRBV7-9 TGTGCCAGCAGCTTAATAGCTGGTGGGGCCAACGTCCTGACTTTC CASSLIAGGANVLTF
TRBJ2-7 many NA TRBV20-1 TGCAGTGCTCTCCCCAGACAGGCCATCTCCTACGAGCAGTACTTC CSALPRQAISYEQYF
TRBJ1-5 once NA TRBV13 TGTGCCAGCAGTCGACACCTGGGGCCCCAGCATTTT CASSRHLGPQHF
TRBJ2-7 many NA TRBV30 TGTGCCTGGAGTGTCTTAGTCTCCTACGAGCAGTACTTC CAWSVLVSYEQYF
TRBJ2-3 many TRBD1 TRBV29-1 TGCAGCGTCTTAGGGGGCTCCACAGATACGCAGTATTTT CSVLGGSTDTQYF
TRBJ2-2 many TRBD2 TRBV6-5 TGTGCCAGCAGTTGGACTAGCGGGGGACACAAGAACACCGGGGAGCTGTTTTTT CASSWTSGGHKNTGELFF
TRBJ2-7 many TRBD2 TRBV20-1 TGCAGTGCTAGTGGTCTAGCGGGAGGATACGAGCAGTACTTC CSASGLAGGYEQYF
TRBJ2-7 many NA TRBV4-3 TGCGCCAGCAGCCACTACGGCGGTAGCTCCTACGAGCAGTACTTC CASSHYGGSSYEQYF
TRBJ1-4 many NA TRBV6-2/TRBV6-3 TGTGCCAGCAACTTCCCCGATGAAAAACTGTTTTTT CASNFPDEKLFF
TRBJ2-7 many TRBD1 TRBV3-1 TGTGCCAGCAGCCAAGGGGACAGTCGCGCCTACGAGCAGTACTTC CASSQGDSRAYEQYF
TRBJ2-5 NA TRBD2 TRBV20-1 TGCAGTGCCAATTCCGGGACTAGCGGGCCGGGGACCCAGTACTTC CSANSGTSGPGTQYF
TRBJ2-4 few NA TRBV3-1 TGTGCCAGCAGCCAAGAAGCCCATCCCCAAGGGGCCAAAAACATTCAGTACTTC CASSQEAHPQGAKNIQYF
TRBJ2-7 few NA TRBV27 TGTGCCAGCAGAGGGGGGAGGATGAACGAGCAGTACTTC CASRGGRMNEQYF
TRBJ2-6 many NA TRBV5-1 TGCGCCAGCAGCGAAGGACCTACTTACCCTGGGGCCAACGTCCTGACTTTC CASSEGPTYPGANVLTF
TRBJ2-5 many NA TRBV16 TGTGCCAGCAGCCAAACTCACCTACTCCAAGAGACCCAGTACTTC CASSQTHLLQETQYF
TRBJ2-7 many TRBD2 TRBV7-9 TGTGCCAGCAGCTTTCGGGAGGAACCCTACGAGCAGTACTTC CASSFREEPYEQYF
TRBJ2-5 many NA TRBV20-1 TGCAGTGCTATGCCTCCACTAGAGTTCCAGTACTTC CSAMPPLEFQYF
TRBJ2-3 NA TRBD2 TRBV5-8 TGTGCCAGCAGCTGGGAGACTAGCGGGGGGGTCACAGATACGCAGTATTTT CASSWETSGGVTDTQYF
TRBJ1-1 NA TRBD1 TRBV9 TGTGCCAGCAGCGTCGACAGGGGCCTGGGAATGAACACTGAAGCTTTCTTT CASSVDRGLGMNTEAFF
TRBJ2-1 NA TRBD1 TRBV30 TGTGCCTGGAGTTCCACGCCCGACAGGGGGCCCTACAATGAGCAGTTCTTC CAWSSTPDRGPYNEQFF
TRBJ1-1 many NA TRBV12-3/TRBV12-4 TGTGCCAGCAGCACCTGGGGCACTGAAGCTTTCTTT CASSTWGTEAFF
TRBJ1-6 many TRBD1 TRBV20-1 TGCAGTGCTAGAGTGTTTGGACAGGGGGAAAATTCACCCCTCCACTTT CSARVFGQGENSPLHF
TRBJ1-5 many NA TRBV5-1 TGCGCCAGCAGCTATGGGGTAAGCGGCAATCAGCCCCAGCATTTT CASSYGVSGNQPQHF
TRBJ1-1 NA NA TRBV6-5 TGTGCCAGCAGTTACTCTTCGGGAGTCGCTGAAGCTTCCTTT CASSYSSGVAEASF
TRBJ1-1 many NA TRBV20-1 TGCAGTGCTGAAGACAGTATGAACACTGAAGCTTTCTTT CSAEDSMNTEAFF
TRBJ1-6 many TRBD1 TRBV4-3 TGCGCCAGCAGCCCGACAGGGTATTCACCCCTCCACTTT CASSPTGYSPLHF
TRBJ2-1 many TRBD2 TRBV6-5 TGTGCCAGCAGGACCGAGACTAGCGGGACAGAGGGGGAGCAGTTCTTC CASRTETSGTEGEQFF
TRBJ2-7 few TRBD1 TRBV28 TGTGCCAGCAGTGGACAGGGGGCGCGAGAGCAGTACTTC CASSGQGAREQYF
TRBJ2-3 NA NA TRBV7-6 TGTGCCAGCAGCATAAGAGCCCGCGACTTACGCACAGATACGCAGTATTTT CASSIRARDLRTDTQYF
TRBJ2-7 many NA TRBV6-2/TRBV6-3 TGTGCCAGCAGTTACCCGACCTACGAGCAGTACTTC CASSYPTYEQYF
TRBJ1-2 many NA TRBV7-9 TGTGCCAGCAGCTTAGGTTCAGCGACGAACTATGGCTACACCTTC CASSLGSATNYGYTF
TRBJ2-1 few TRBD1 TRBV11-3 TGTGCCAGCAGCTTACGGGACAGGGTCCCTAGCGGAGAGCAGTTCTTC CASSLRDRVPSGEQFF